This T cell receptor (beta chain) came from a study of cytomegalovirus exposure and HLA in healthy donors. Vbeta (60) and Jbeta (13) primers were used in the PCR. Sequencing used immunoSEQ multiplex PCR; TCRdb keeps in-frame clones, though not all of them. The data show 72,000 or so clones, around three quarters seen once. The receptor's source is a man between 18 and 29 years old in good health and CMV-seropositive. What was sequenced was PBMCs.

The CDR3: CASSRTSGYEQYF. The CDR3 nucleotides read TGTGCCAGCAGCAGGACTAGCGGCTACGAGCAGTACTTC. This chain uses TRBV5-4 with TRBJ2-7; TRBD2 matches 10 bases. Germline V CDR1 and CDR2: SGHNT, YYREEE (reference sequence). The ends lost 4 bases at V and 3 bases at J; junction bases unmatched: 1. The CDR3 extends over 13 amino acids.